This T cell receptor beta chain was found in a study of blood T cell repertoires in COVID-19. At the level of the study: Both acute and convalescent COVID-19 samples were obtained from the United States, Italy and Spain. PBMCs, B-cell-depleted T cells, or T cells provided the cDNA or gDNA that made up the material.

CDR3 length equals 15 residues. The germline V gene encodes CDR1 GTSNPN and CDR2 SVGIG (reference sequence). Losses at the gene ends were 4 bases for V and 7 bases for J; bases not matched to a gene: 10. As handled by the study authors: Amplification of reference gene primers was used by the study to estimate nucleated cell counts. Data came from immunoSEQ multiplex PCR; TCRdb stores just in-frame clones and leaves some out. For V, J and clone size, that table is used; D and trimming come from the DNA. The sample shows under 300,000 clones, 88% of them seen only once. The sequenced material came from peripheral blood. The TCR sequence derives from a woman between 40 and 55 years old who had recovered from COVID-19. The chain uses TRBV30 and TRBJ2-2; TRBD1 aligns across 9 bases. CDR3 protein: CAWTRLQGAGGELFF. Written as DNA, the CDR3 is TGTGCCTGGACCCGCCTACAGGGGGCCGGCGGGGAGCTGTTTTTT.